Sequencing of this TCR beta chain was carried out in a study of T cells in localized non-small cell lung cancer. Study-level findings and limits: Higher adjacent-lung clonality was associated with shorter survival. Tumor showed lower T cell clonality than uninvolved adjacent lung, where it was highest.

Generated by immunoSEQ multiplex PCR, the TCRdb table keeps only in-frame clones and is missing some. This table holds about 880 clones, approximately 22% found once. As to this clone: Its antigen remains unidentified.

V was trimmed by 4 bases and J by 6 bases, leaving 15 bases between them. CDR3 size: 14 residues. The V gene's germline CDR1 is SGHNT and CDR2 YENEEA. The material was normal lung tissue next to the tumor, obtained before any cancer treatment. The receptor was derived from a man aged 40 to 70 with stage I lung adenocarcinoma. The chain joins TRBV11-3 to TRBJ1-2; no firm D call. CDR3 loop: CASSSLAGKDGYTF. The CDR3 region has the DNA TGTGCCAGCAGCTCTCTTGCGGGGAAGGATGGCTACACCTTC. Together with reference TRBV11-3 and TRBJ1-2, the CDR3 gives the full variable domain: EAGVVQSPRYKIIEKKQPVAFWCNPISGHNTLYWYLQNLGQGPELLIRYENEEAVDDSQLPKDRFSAERLKGVDSTLKIQPAELGDSAVYLCASSSLAGKDGYTFGSGTRLTVV.